Sequencing of this T cell receptor (beta chain) was carried out in a study of blood T cell repertoires in COVID-19 (dated by TCRdb to the early 2020s). Background on the whole study: The collaborator samples originated in the United States, Italy and Spain and spanned the acute and convalescent phases of COVID-19. The prospective study material was composed of cDNA or gDNA derived from T cells, B-cell-depleted T cells, or PBMCs. Deeply sampled blood TCRbeta repertoires from subjects exposed to, actively infected with, or recovered from COVID-19 were included in the dataset. The repertoires were released in a freely available public database intended as a resource for research on the immune response to SARS-CoV-2. The samples were drawn from the first 160 participants of the ongoing ImmuneRACE study and from 1,254 subjects provided by 6 global collaborators. A de-identified subject ID, COVID-19 status, age in years and sex were almost always included in the sample metadata. Where available, HLA class I and class II types were taken from metadata supplied by the sample provider and were not determined by assay-based typing.

The collaborating institutions used their own protocols to collect whole blood in K2EDTA tubes. Collaborator samples were shipped for TCRbeta analysis as frozen whole blood, isolated PBMCs, or DNA extracted from either sample type. Overall study results and their limits: The amount of clinical and demographic metadata varied by source and participant and was provided uncurated.

From cysteine to phenylalanine, the CDR3 is 15 amino acids long. Only CDR3 DNA remains: 45 bases, in frame from the first base. Relative to germline, V is missing 4 bases and J is missing 2 bases, with 8 bases of the junction outside any gene match. According to the germline V gene (reference sequence), CDR1 reads SGHNT and CDR2 reads YYREEE. Notes on this clone: What this receptor recognizes is not known. Base qualities are not provided; no much larger clone lies one nucleotide away.

TCRbeta CDR3 regions were amplified from genomic DNA by means of the immunoSEQ Assay, a bias-controlled multiplex PCR. As for the original processing: The number of nucleated cells in each sample was estimated from the amplification of reference gene primers within the assay. To quantify the absolute abundance of each unique TCRbeta CDR3 rearrangement, sequence reads were collapsed and filtered. For each sample, productive Simpson clonality was calculated by taking the square root of Simpson's diversity index across productive rearrangements. Drawn from immuneACCESS, this table holds only the in-frame rearrangements with V and J called that TCRdb kept. Clones are partly lost; checked studies trace under half to an unresolved V gene and leave the rest unexplained. The DNA gave D and trimming, while V, J and clone size come from that table. This sample has roughly 230,000 clones in its table, and 83% of those were observed once. Jointly, the top ten make up around 5.5% of the sample.

The clonotype comes from a human donor in a cohort sampled during active COVID-19. In this chain, TRBV5-4 is recombined with TRBJ2-5; TRBD1 aligns with 7 central bases. Sequences were obtained from peripheral blood. In nucleotides, the sequence is TGTGCCAGCAGCATTGGGACAGTTTTACAAGAGACCCAGTACTTC. It encodes CASSIGTVLQETQYF.